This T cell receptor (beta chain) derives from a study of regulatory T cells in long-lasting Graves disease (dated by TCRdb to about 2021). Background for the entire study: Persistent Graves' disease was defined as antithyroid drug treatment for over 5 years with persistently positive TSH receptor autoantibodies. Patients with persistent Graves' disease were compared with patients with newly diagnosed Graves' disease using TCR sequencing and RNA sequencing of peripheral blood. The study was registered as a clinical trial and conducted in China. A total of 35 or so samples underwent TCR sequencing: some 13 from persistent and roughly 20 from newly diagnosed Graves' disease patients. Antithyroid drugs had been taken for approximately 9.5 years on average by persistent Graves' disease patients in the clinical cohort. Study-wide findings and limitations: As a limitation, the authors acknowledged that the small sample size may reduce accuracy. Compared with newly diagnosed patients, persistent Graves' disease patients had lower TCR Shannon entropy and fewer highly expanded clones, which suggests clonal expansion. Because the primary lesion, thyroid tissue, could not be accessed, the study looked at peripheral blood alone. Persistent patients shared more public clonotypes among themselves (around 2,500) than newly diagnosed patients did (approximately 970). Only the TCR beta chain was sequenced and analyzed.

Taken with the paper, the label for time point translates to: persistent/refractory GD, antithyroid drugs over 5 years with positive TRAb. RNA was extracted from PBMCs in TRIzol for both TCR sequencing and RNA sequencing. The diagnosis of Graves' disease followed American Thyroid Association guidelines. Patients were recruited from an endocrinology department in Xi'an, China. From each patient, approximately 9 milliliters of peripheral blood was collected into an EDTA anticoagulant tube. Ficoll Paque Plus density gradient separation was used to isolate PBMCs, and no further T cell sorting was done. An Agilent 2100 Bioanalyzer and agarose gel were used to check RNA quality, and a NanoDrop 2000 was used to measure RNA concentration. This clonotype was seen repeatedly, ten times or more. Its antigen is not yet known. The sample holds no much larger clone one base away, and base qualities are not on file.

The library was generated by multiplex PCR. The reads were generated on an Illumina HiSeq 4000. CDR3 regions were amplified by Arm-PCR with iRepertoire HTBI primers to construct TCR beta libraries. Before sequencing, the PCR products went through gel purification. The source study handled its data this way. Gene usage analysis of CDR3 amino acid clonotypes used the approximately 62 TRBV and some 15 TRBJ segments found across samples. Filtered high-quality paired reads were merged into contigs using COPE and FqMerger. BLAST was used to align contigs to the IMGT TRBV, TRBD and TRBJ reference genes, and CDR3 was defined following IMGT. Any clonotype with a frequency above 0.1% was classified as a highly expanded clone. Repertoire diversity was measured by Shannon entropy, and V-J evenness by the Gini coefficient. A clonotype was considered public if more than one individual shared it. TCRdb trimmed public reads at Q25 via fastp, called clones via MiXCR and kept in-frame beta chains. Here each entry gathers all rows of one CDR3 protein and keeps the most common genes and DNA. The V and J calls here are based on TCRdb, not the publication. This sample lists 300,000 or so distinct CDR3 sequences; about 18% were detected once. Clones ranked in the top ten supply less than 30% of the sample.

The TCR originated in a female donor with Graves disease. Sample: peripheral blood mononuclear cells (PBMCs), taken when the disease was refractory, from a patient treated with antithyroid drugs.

CDR3 region: CASSSSRGSSGANVLTF. The DNA sequence follows: TGTGCCAGCAGTTCAAGCAGGGGAAGCTCTGGGGCCAACGTCCTGACTTTC. Recombination linked TRBV28 to TRBJ2-6; TRBD1 is a weak D gene call, 6 bases matching. From the cysteine up to the phenylalanine, the CDR3 has a length of 17 residues. The retained sequence is limited to the CDR3, 51 bases, with the frame set at the first base. V sheds 4 bases and J sheds 0 bases, leaving 13 bases between their ends. CDR1 and CDR2 are drawn from the germline V gene: MDHEN, SYDVKM.